This TCR beta chain was recovered during a study of blood T cell repertoires in COVID-19. Overall study context: Acute and convalescent COVID-19 specimens originated in the United States, Italy and Spain.

Assay used: immunoSEQ multiplex PCR; TCRdb lists only in-frame clones, some missing. The sample yields 200,000 to 300,000 clones, around 86% seen once. Germline CDR1 reads KGHDR; CDR2 reads SFDVKD. CDR3 size: 16 residues. V was clipped by 2 bases and J by 9 bases, with 16 bases between them. The rearrangement uses TRBV24-1 and TRBJ1-6, with TRBD1 as a possible D gene (6 bases). Sequenced: peripheral blood. The clonotype originates from a woman aged 60-70 years with COVID-19, enrolled during active disease. CDR3 DNA sequence: TGTGCCACCAGTGATTCCCGGGCAGGGGCGAGTTCACCCCTCCACTTT. It translates to CATSDSRAGASSPLHF.